Below are 29 T cell receptor beta chains sequenced from a single sample in a study of CD8 T cells in Susac syndrome. An amount of RNA that ranged from roughly 0.5 to 1 ug was reverse transcribed with random hexamers. TCRdb itself ran the immunoSEQ multiplex PCR reads through MiXCR, one entry per CDR3 protein. Of about 120,000 distinct CDR3 sequences in the sample, under 96% are singletons; the top ten hold more than 0.12%. The sample taken for sequencing was CD4+ T cells from PBMCs. The receptor source for this set is a human donor with Susac syndrome.

The genes are TRBV29-1 and TRBJ1-1; D not resolved. The ends were cut back, 3 bases at V and 3 bases at J, with 14 bases in the middle. Germline CDR1 and CDR2: SQVTM and ANQGSEA. The CDR3 consists of 14 residues. CDR3 amino acids: CSVEKSPADTEAFF. CDR3 sequence (DNA): TGCAGCGTTGAGAAAAGCCCCGCGGACACTGAAGCTTTCTTT.

The chain is built from TRBV27 and TRBJ2-2, with D perhaps given as TRBD1 or TRBD2 (6 bases each). The CDR3 runs to 16 residues. Germline loops: CDR1 MNHEY, CDR2 SMNVEV (reference sequence). V was clipped by 0 bases and J by 0 bases, with 8 bases between them. The CDR3 coding sequence is TGTGCCAGCAGTTTATCCGGGGGCCCGAACACCGGGGAGCTGTTTTTT. Its translation is CASSLSGGPNTGELFF.

The chain recombines TRBV7-8 with TRBJ2-2, with unresolved D. Trimming took 3 bases from V and 9 from J, leaving 8 bases between them. Germline CDR1 is SGHVS and CDR2 is FQNEAQ. This CDR3 contains 12 residues. This CDR3 is CASSFGGRELFF. The CDR3 bases are TGTGCCAGCAGCTTCGGTGGAAGGGAGCTGTTTTTT.

This chain uses TRBV29-1 with TRBJ1-2, with D possibly being TRBD1 (5 bases). CDR3 length equals 13 residues. Germline-derived CDR1 and CDR2 are SQVTM and ANQGSEA. The germline V and J ends were trimmed by 4 bases and 4 bases, with 13 bases remaining between them. CDR3 protein: CSVGGGEGYGYTF. CDR3 nucleotide sequence: TGCAGCGTTGGCGGGGGAGAGGGCTATGGCTACACCTTC.

The chain recombines TRBV20-1 with TRBJ2-3, with D possibly matching TRBD2 (6 bases). This CDR3 is 13 amino acids long. Per the germline V gene, CDR1 is DFQATT and CDR2 is SNEGSKA (reference sequence). The ends were cut back, 0 bases at V and 4 bases at J, with 8 bases in the middle. The CDR3 here is CSARDQRADTQYF. CDR3 coding DNA: TGCAGTGCTAGAGATCAGCGGGCAGATACGCAGTATTTT.

The gene calls are TRBV28 and TRBJ1-1, with D possibly matching TRBD1 (6 bases). Trimming took 7 bases from V and 1 from J, leaving 16 bases between them. Germline V gene sequence: CDR1 MDHEN, CDR2 SYDVKM. The CDR3 is 15 amino acids. The CDR3 protein is CASTRLGHTNTEAFF. CDR3 DNA: TGTGCCAGCACTCGGTTGGGACACACGAACACTGAAGCTTTCTTT.

The chain couples TRBV20-1 to TRBJ2-1, with D possibly being TRBD2 (6 bases). From germline, CDR1 is DFQATT and CDR2 SNEGSKA (reference sequence). Trimming stripped 4 bases from V and 7 bases from J, with 17 bases between. The CDR3 spans 14 residues. Written as DNA, the CDR3 is TGCAGTGCTACCCGGGACTCTGGGCGGAATGAGCAGTTCTTC. As protein: CSATRDSGRNEQFF.

This rearrangement joins TRBV14 to TRBJ2-5; 12 nucleotides match TRBD2. V shed 2 bases and J 1 base; nucleotides not matched to a gene: 5. This CDR3 has 17 residues. CDR1 SGHDN and CDR2 FVKESK come from the germline V gene. CDR3 sequence (DNA): TGTGCCAGCAGCCAAATCCCGGGACTAGCGGGCCAAGAGACCCAGTACTTC. Its protein product is CASSQIPGLAGQETQYF.

The chain joins TRBV29-1 to TRBJ1-1, with a tentative D call TRBD1 (5 bases). V shed 7 bases and J shed 1 base, with 19 bases lying between them. The germline V gene encodes CDR1 SQVTM and CDR2 ANQGSEA. This CDR3 contains 15 residues. The CDR3 loop is CSARGGQGPNTEAFF. In DNA form, the CDR3 reads TGCAGCGCCCGCGGAGGGCAGGGCCCGAACACTGAAGCTTTCTTT.

This clonotype was seen only once. J is TRBJ2-4 and V is TRBV20-1; D remains unclear. Germline V gives CDR1 DFQATT, CDR2 SNEGSKA (reference sequence). The ends were cut back, 0 bases at V and 0 bases at J, with 12 bases in the middle. CDR3 size: 16 residues. In nucleotides, the CDR3 is TGCAGTGCTAGAGATTTCGGGCCTGTAGCCAAAAACATTCAGTACTTC. This sequence encodes CSARDFGPVAKNIQYF.

V usage is TRBV25-1 and J usage is TRBJ2-5, with 8 nucleotides matching TRBD1. From germline, CDR1 is MGHDK and CDR2 SYGVNS. With 2 bases clipped from V and 7 bases from J, the junction kept 6 bases outside the gene matches. The CDR3 has 14 residues. As DNA, the CDR3 is TGTGCCAGCAGTGAACAGGGGGCGGCTGGGACCCAGTACTTC. Protein product: CASSEQGAAGTQYF.

This clonotype was detected only once. The rearrangement links TRBV15 to TRBJ1-1; TRBD1 might be the D (5 bases). The CDR3 runs 15 residues. Per germline, CDR1 LNHNV and CDR2 YYDKDF (reference sequence). Trimming removed 0 bases from V and 4 bases from J, with 12 bases in between. The CDR3 sequence is CATSRDRGRGTEAFF. CDR3 coding DNA: TGTGCCACCAGCAGAGATAGGGGAAGAGGCACTGAAGCTTTCTTT.

V gene TRBV5-1 combines with J gene TRBJ2-4, with D possibly being TRBD1 (8 bases). Germline CDR1 SGHRS, CDR2 YFSETQ. The germline V and J ends were trimmed by 4 bases and 7 bases, with 15 bases remaining between them. The CDR3 sequence is 14 residues long. The CDR3 DNA reads TGCGCCAGCAGCCTGGACAGGGAGGGGAACATTCAGTACTTC. Encoded protein: CASSLDREGNIQYF.

The rearrangement uses TRBV27 and TRBJ2-3, with 8 bases identical to TRBD2. CDR3 length: 15 amino acids. Germline CDR1 reads MNHEY; CDR2 reads SMNVEV (reference sequence). Unmatched junction bases numbered 5, after V lost 5 bases and J lost 1 base. The CDR3 bases are TGTGCCAGCAGTCCGAGCGGGAGAGGCACAGATACGCAGTATTTT. Protein: CASSPSGRGTDTQYF.

The chain has TRBV7-6 and TRBJ1-2; 7 bases are a match to TRBD1. Germline CDR1 SGHVS, CDR2 FNYEAQ. The CDR3 is made up of 13 amino acids. Trimming took 5 bases from V and 7 from J; bases not matched to a gene: 7. The CDR3 sequence is CASSPDRVGGYTF. The DNA of the CDR3 is TGTGCCAGCAGCCCCGACAGGGTTGGTGGCTACACCTTC.

The V and J genes are TRBV12-3 or TRBV12-4 and TRBJ1-2; D call uncertain. Trimming took 0 bases from V and 4 from J, leaving 6 bases between them. The CDR3 covers 13 residues. The CDR3, as DNA: TGTGCCAGCAGTTTAGCGCATAGCTATGGCTACACCTTC. As protein: CASSLAHSYGYTF.

This clonotype was seen a few times. V and J are TRBV4-2 and TRBJ2-5, with D uncertain. Germline V CDR1 and CDR2: LGHNA, YNFKEQ. Trimming took 0 bases from V and 5 from J, leaving 7 bases between them. CDR3 length: 13 amino acids. The CDR3 region is CASSQDQGETQYF. The CDR3, as DNA: TGTGCCAGCAGCCAAGACCAAGGGGAGACCCAGTACTTC.

This chain links TRBV24-1 with TRBJ1-2, with D possibly being TRBD1 (5 bases). With 4 bases removed from V and 5 bases from J, the gap between germline ends came to 13 bases. The CDR3 sequence is 14 residues long. Germline CDR1 and CDR2: KGHDR and SFDVKD. The CDR3 region is CATSDSGTAYGYTF. The CDR3 nucleotides are TGTGCCACCAGTGACTCCGGGACGGCATATGGCTACACCTTC.

This clonotype was seen a handful of times. This chain joins TRBV20-1 and TRBJ1-1; no reliable D call. The ends were cut back, 1 base at V and 0 bases at J, with 3 bases in the middle. Germline V gene sequence: CDR1 DFQATT, CDR2 SNEGSKA (reference sequence). This CDR3 has 12 residues. The CDR3 here is CSARGVNTEAFF. The CDR3 DNA reads as TGCAGTGCTAGAGGCGTGAACACTGAAGCTTTCTTT.

V gene TRBV5-1 combines with J gene TRBJ2-5; 9 nucleotides line up with TRBD1. Germline assignment: CDR1 SGHRS and CDR2 YFSETQ. This CDR3 is built from 15 residues. The J segment lost 4 bases and the V segment lost 3 bases, leaving 7 bases of the junction unmatched. DNA for the CDR3: TGCGCCAGCAGCTCCACAGGGGGCCCTTTAGAGACCCAGTACTTC. Translation gives CASSSTGGPLETQYF.

The rearrangement links TRBV5-1 to TRBJ2-1; 7 nucleotides match TRBD2. The V gene end was trimmed by 3 bases and the J gene end by 0 bases; junction bases not matched to a gene: 3. CDR3 length: 15 residues. Per germline, CDR1 SGHRS and CDR2 YFSETQ. The CDR3 protein is CASSYRDYSYNEQFF. In DNA, the CDR3 is TGCGCCAGCAGCTACCGGGACTACTCCTACAATGAGCAGTTCTTC.

This clonotype appeared a single time. This chain links TRBV27 with TRBJ1-2; D might be TRBD1 (5 bases). V dropped 6 bases and J dropped 7 bases, with 18 bases sitting between them. The CDR3 consists of 14 residues. From germline, CDR1 is MNHEY and CDR2 SMNVEV (reference sequence). CDR3 DNA: TGTGCCAGCAGCCTCGGGGCCCCTGGGGGTGGCTACACCTTC. Translating it yields CASSLGAPGGGYTF.

V is TRBV2 and J is TRBJ2-5, with a weak D call TRBD1 (5 bases). V dropped 9 bases and J dropped 5 bases, with 19 bases sitting between them. The germline gives CDR1 SNHLY, CDR2 FYNNEI. This CDR3 contains 14 residues. CDR3 region: CARRPPGQGETQYF. For the CDR3, the DNA is TGTGCCAGGCGTCCCCCAGGCCAGGGTGAGACCCAGTACTTC. Using reference TRBV2 and TRBJ2-5 for the parts outside the CDR3, the full variable domain is EPEVTQTPSHQVTQMGQEVILRCVPISNHLYFYWYRQILGQKVEFLVSFYNNEISEKSEIFDDQFSVERPDGSNFTLKIRSTKLEDSAMYFCARRPPGQGETQYFGPGTRLLVL.

V is TRBV7-6 and J is TRBJ2-3; 10 bases map to TRBD1. Looked up from germline, CDR1 is SGHVS and CDR2 is FNYEAQ. This CDR3 contains 15 residues. Losses at the gene ends were 1 base for V and 6 bases for J; bases not matched to a gene: 4. The CDR3 spells CASSLGDRGSDTQYF. In nucleotides, the CDR3 is TGTGCCAGCAGCTTAGGGGACAGGGGTTCGGATACGCAGTATTTT.

V and J are TRBV29-1 and TRBJ2-1; D possibly corresponds to TRBD1 (6 bases). The germline V and J ends were trimmed by 4 bases and 4 bases, with 8 bases remaining between them. Germline loops: CDR1 SQVTM, CDR2 ANQGSEA. CDR3 size: 12 residues. This CDR3 is CSVATGYNEQFF. CDR3 in DNA: TGCAGCGTTGCGACAGGTTACAATGAGCAGTTCTTC.

The chain joins TRBV30 to TRBJ2-7, with 15 bases lining up with TRBD2. CDR1 and CDR2 from the germline V gene are GTSNPN and SVGIG (reference sequence). V was clipped by 5 bases and J by 7 bases; unmatched bases: 9. This CDR3 region has 15 residues. Here the CDR3 DNA reads TGTGCCTGGGCCCCATTGGGACTAGCGGGAGGAGAGCAGTACTTC. Translated: CAWAPLGLAGGEQYF.

This chain connects TRBV20-1 to TRBJ2-1; tentative D call: TRBD1 (6 bases). CDR3 length: 13 amino acids. The V gene's germline CDR1 is DFQATT and CDR2 SNEGSKA (reference sequence). Trimming cost V 2 bases and J 9 bases, with 14 bases left between them. As DNA, the CDR3 is TGCAGTGCTAGACCCCAACAGGGAATTGAGCAGTTCTTC. This translates into CSARPQQGIEQFF.

The chain employs TRBV19 and TRBJ2-1; 8 bases are shared with TRBD2. CDR1 LNHDA and CDR2 SQIVND come from the germline V gene (reference sequence). V gave up 3 bases and J gave up 4 bases; unmatched junction bases: 5. This CDR3 comprises 15 residues. The CDR3 region has the DNA TGTGCCAGTAGTATTGGCGGGGGGCCGTACAATGAGCAGTTCTTC. Its translation: CASSIGGGPYNEQFF.

The chain combines TRBV7-9 with TRBJ1-1, with D hard to call. Germline CDR1 SEHNR, CDR2 FQNEAQ (reference sequence). The V and J ends lost 3 bases and 10 bases respectively, with 9 bases between them. This CDR3 comprises 11 residues. The CDR3 sequence is CASSFGLGAFF. CDR3 nucleotide sequence: TGTGCCAGCAGCTTCGGTCTAGGAGCTTTCTTT. Full variable domain (remainder filled in from reference TRBV7-9 and TRBJ1-1): DTGVSQNPRHKITKRGQNVTFRCDPISEHNRLYWYRQTLGQGPEFLTYFQNEAQLEKSRLLSDRFSAERPKGSFSTLEIQRTEQGDSAMYLCASSFGLGAFFGQGTRLTVV.